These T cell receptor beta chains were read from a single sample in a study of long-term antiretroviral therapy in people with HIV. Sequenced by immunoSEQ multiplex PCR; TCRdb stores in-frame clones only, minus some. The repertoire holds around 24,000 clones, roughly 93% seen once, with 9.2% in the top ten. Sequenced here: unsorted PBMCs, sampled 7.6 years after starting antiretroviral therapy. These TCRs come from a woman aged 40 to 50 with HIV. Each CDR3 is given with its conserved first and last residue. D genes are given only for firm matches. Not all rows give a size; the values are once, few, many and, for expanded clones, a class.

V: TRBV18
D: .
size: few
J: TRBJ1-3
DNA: TGTGCCAGCTCACCAGTGGGGGTAACTGGAAACACCATATATTTT
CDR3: CASSPVGVTGNTIYF

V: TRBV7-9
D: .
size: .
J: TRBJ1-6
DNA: TGTGCCAGCAGCTCCTACAGTGACAATTCACCCCTCCACTTT
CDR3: CASSSYSDNSPLHF

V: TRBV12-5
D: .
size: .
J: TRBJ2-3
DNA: TGTGCTAGTGGTTCCAATCTAGGTACGCAGTATTTT
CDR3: CASGSNLGTQYF

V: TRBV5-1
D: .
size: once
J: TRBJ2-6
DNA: TGCGCCAGCAGCTTTAACGTATACTCTGGGGCCAACGTCCTGACTTTC
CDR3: CASSFNVYSGANVLTF

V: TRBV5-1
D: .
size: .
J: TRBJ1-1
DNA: TGCGCCAGCAGCTTGCAGGGAATGAGGAACACTGAAGCTTTCTTT
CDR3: CASSLQGMRNTEAFF

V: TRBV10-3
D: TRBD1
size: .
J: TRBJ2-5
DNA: TGTGCCATCAAAGCTGCAGGGGGCGATGAGACCCAGTACTTC
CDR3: CAIKAAGGDETQYF

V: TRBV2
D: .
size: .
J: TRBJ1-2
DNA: TGTGCCAGCAGGACGAGTATGGGGACATATGGCTACACCTTC
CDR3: CASRTSMGTYGYTF

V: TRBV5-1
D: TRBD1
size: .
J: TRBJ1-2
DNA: TGCGCCAGCAGCTTGGCAGGGGGATCTAACTATGGCTACACCTTC
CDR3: CASSLAGGSNYGYTF

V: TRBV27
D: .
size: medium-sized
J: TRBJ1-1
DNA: TGTGCCAGCAGTTTTGCAGGGTCGCCCAAAGCTTTCTTT
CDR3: CASSFAGSPKAFF

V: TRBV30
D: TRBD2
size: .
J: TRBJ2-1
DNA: TGTGCCTGGAGTGTCTCATTAGCGGGGGGGCAGGGTGAGCAGTTCTTC
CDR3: CAWSVSLAGGQGEQFF

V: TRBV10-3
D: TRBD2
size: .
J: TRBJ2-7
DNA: TGTGCCATCAGCGAGGGGGGGACTAGCGGTGACGAGCAGTACTTC
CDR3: CAISEGGTSGDEQYF

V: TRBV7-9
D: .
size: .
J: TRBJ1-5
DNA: TGTGCCAGCAGCTTAGCGGGCGGAACAAATCAGCCCCAGCATTTT
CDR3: CASSLAGGTNQPQHF

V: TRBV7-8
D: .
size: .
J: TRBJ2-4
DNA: TGTGCCAGCAGCTTAGGGAACATTCAGTACTTC
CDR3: CASSLGNIQYF

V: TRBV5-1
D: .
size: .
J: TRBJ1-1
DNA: TGCGCCAGCAGCTTGGGCCCCGGGGCGCCGGTCCGGACTGAAGCTTTCTTT
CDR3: CASSLGPGAPVRTEAFF

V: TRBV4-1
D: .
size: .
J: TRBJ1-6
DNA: TGCGCCAGCAGCATAAAGGGAGCCCCGGGGGTTTATTCACCCCTCCACTTT
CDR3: CASSIKGAPGVYSPLHF

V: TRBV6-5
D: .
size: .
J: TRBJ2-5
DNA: TGTGCCAGCAGTTACTATGAACAAGAGACCCAGTACTTC
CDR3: CASSYYEQETQYF

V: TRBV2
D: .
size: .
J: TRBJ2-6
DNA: TGTGCCAGCAGTCAGGGGGGGACTGGGGCCAACGTCCTGACTTTC
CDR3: CASSQGGTGANVLTF

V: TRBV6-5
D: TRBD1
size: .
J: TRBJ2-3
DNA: TGTGCCAGTGGACAGGCAGATACGCAGTATTTT
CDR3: CASGQADTQYF

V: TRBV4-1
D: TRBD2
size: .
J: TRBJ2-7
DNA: TGCGCCAGCAGCCAAGTCGGGGGGACCATCTACGAGCAGTACTTC
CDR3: CASSQVGGTIYEQYF

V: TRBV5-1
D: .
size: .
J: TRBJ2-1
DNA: TGCGCCAGCAGCTTGGGTTCGAGCTCCTACAATGAGCAGTTCTTC
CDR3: CASSLGSSSYNEQFF

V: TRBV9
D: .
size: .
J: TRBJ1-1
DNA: TGTGCCAGCAGCGTAGCCCCCATATCGAACACTGAAGCTTTCTTT
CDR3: CASSVAPISNTEAFF

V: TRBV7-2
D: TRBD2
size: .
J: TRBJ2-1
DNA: TGTGCCAGCAGCTCGGGACTATTCTCCTACAATGAGCAGTTCTTC
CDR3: CASSSGLFSYNEQFF

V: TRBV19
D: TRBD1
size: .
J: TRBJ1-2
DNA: TGTGCCAGTAGCCCCCGGGACAGCGGGTTCAGTACCTTC
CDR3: CASSPRDSGFSTF

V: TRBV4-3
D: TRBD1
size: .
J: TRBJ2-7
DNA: TGCGCCAGCAGCCAAGAGGTGGGACAGGCCCCCTACGAGCAGTACTTC
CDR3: CASSQEVGQAPYEQYF

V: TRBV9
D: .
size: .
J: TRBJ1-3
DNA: TGTGCCAGCAGCCCACAGGCGGGGGGTGTGGGAAACACCATATATTTT
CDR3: CASSPQAGGVGNTIYF

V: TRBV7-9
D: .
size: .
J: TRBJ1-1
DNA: TGTGCCAGCAGCCCCTCGTATAAGGGATCGAACACTGAAGCTTTCTTT
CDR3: CASSPSYKGSNTEAFF

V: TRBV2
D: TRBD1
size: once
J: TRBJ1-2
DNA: TGTGCCAGCAGCCCAGGGGGCTACTATGGCTACACCTTC
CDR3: CASSPGGYYGYTF

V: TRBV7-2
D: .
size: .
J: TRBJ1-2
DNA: TGTGCCAGCAGCTTACCCCAGGGCTATGGCTACACCTTC
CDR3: CASSLPQGYGYTF

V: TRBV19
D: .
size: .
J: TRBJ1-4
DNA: TGTGCCAGTAGACCCGGACAGTCACTCCCGAATGAAAAACTGTTTTTT
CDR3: CASRPGQSLPNEKLFF

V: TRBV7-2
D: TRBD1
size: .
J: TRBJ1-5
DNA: TGTGCCAGCAGCTTGGAGGGACAGGGACTGGACCAGCCCCAGCATTTT
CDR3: CASSLEGQGLDQPQHF

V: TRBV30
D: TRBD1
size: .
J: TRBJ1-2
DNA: TGTGCCTGGAGCGGGACAGAAATCTATGGCTACACCTTC
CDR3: CAWSGTEIYGYTF

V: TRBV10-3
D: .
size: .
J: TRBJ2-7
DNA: TGTGCCAGCAGTTACTCGGGGGACTACGAGCAGTACTTC
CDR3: CASSYSGDYEQYF

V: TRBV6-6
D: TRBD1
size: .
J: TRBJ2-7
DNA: TGTGCCAGCAGGAGCGGACAGGGGGAGTACTTC
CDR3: CASRSGQGEYF

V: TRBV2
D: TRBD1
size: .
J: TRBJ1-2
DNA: TGTGCCAGCCTTAGACAGGGTTGGGGTGGCTACACCTTC
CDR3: CASLRQGWGGYTF

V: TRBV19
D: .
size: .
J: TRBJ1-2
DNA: TGTGCCAGTAGTATCGGCGGGTTTAACTATGGCTACACCTTC
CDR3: CASSIGGFNYGYTF

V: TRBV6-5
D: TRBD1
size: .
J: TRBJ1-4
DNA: TGTGCCAGCAATCCTACAGGGGCAGGGTGGCTGTTTTTT
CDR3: CASNPTGAGWLFF

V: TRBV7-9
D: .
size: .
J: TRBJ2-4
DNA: TGTGCCAGCAGCTTAGGTGTTCAGATAGCCAAAAACATTCAGTACTTC
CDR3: CASSLGVQIAKNIQYF

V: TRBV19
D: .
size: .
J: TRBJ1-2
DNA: TGTGCCATACGGGAGCGCTACACCTTC
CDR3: CAIRERYTF

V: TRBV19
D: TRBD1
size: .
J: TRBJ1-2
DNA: TGTGCCAGTAACCCGGGACAGGGGCGAGGAGGCTATGGCTACACCTTC
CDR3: CASNPGQGRGGYGYTF

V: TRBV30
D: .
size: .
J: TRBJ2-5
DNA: TGTGCCTGGAATAGGGGGGGGCAAGAGACCCAGTACTTC
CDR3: CAWNRGGQETQYF

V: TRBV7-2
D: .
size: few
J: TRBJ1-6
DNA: TGTGCCAGCAGCTTAGAGGCTAATTCACCCCTCCACTTT
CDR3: CASSLEANSPLHF

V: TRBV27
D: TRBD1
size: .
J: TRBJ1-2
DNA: TGTGCCAGCAGCCGCACAGGGGGCGGCTATGGCTACACCTTC
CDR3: CASSRTGGGYGYTF

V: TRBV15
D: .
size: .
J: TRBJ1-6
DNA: TGTGCCACCAGCAGAGATTTGCAGGGCATGGCACCCCTCCACTTT
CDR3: CATSRDLQGMAPLHF

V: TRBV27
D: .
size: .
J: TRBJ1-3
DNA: TGTGCCAGCAGCCCCGACAGGCCCGTTTACTCTGGAAACACCATATATTTT
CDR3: CASSPDRPVYSGNTIYF

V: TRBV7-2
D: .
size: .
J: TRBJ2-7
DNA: TGTGCCAGCAGCTTAGTTGGACAGTCGTCCTACGAGCAGTACTTC
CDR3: CASSLVGQSSYEQYF

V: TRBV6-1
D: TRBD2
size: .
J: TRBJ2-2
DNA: TGTGCCAGCAGGGGGACTAGCGGGGGGACCGGGGAGCTGTTTTTT
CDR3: CASRGTSGGTGELFF

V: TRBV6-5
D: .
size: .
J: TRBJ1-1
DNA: TGTGCCAGCAGTAAATTGACCGGGAACACTGAAGCTTTCTTT
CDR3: CASSKLTGNTEAFF

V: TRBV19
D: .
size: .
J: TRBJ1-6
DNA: TGTGCCAGTAGTATCGCCGGGGCTCGAAGCTCCTATAATTCACCCCTCCACTTT
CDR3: CASSIAGARSSYNSPLHF